Given below is one T cell receptor (beta chain) in context. Its cognate antigen is unknown. Profiled with immunoSEQ multiplex PCR; TCRdb holds only in-frame clones, not every one. The data contain 90,000 to 100,000 clones, around nine tenths of them singletons. Trimming removed 3 bases from V and 5 bases from J; junction bases left unmatched: 13. This CDR3 comprises 19 residues. Germline CDR1 is SGDLS and CDR2 is YYNGEE. This record belongs to a study of T cell responses to AZD1222 COVID-19 vaccine. About the research overall: Combined were second doses at about 4 or about 12 weeks. Broader study findings: Only a handful of AZD1222 recipients, roughly 6 in all, had baseline seropositivity. Unmutated variant regions reportedly attract nearly half of all spike-specific TCRs.

Here the sequenced sample was peripheral blood, taken on day 0 of AZD1222 vaccination. This chain links TRBV9 with TRBJ2-1; 14 bases are shared with TRBD2. This clonotype originated in an adult in good health. Here the CDR3 reads CASSERQGPGLAGDNEQFF. In DNA form, the CDR3 reads TGTGCCAGCAGCGAACGACAGGGGCCGGGACTAGCGGGAGACAATGAGCAGTTCTTC.